One sample yielded the 9 T cell receptor beta chains listed below, sequenced in a study of blood T cell repertoires in COVID-19. Assay: immunoSEQ multiplex PCR; the TCRdb copy retains only in-frame clones and omits some. The table shows 100,000 to 120,000 clones, with nearly 80% occurring only once. The specimen was peripheral blood. The receptor source for this set is a woman of 80 years or more with active or convalescent COVID-19.

The V and J genes are TRBV5-4 and TRBJ1-2, with D perhaps matching TRBD1 (5 bases). CDR1 is SGHNT and CDR2 is YYREEE in the germline V gene (reference sequence). V lost 0 bases and J 7 bases, leaving 13 bases between the germline ends. CDR3 length equals 14 residues. CDR3 coding DNA: TGTGCCAGCAGCTTGGCCAATCAGGGTGCTGGCTACACCTTC. As protein: CASSLANQGAGYTF.

The V and J genes are TRBV10-1 and TRBJ1-4; no clear D. CDR1 is WNHNN and CDR2 is SYGVQD in the germline V gene (reference sequence). Trimming took 6 bases from V and 3 from J, leaving 11 bases between them. There are 14 residues in the CDR3. The CDR3 nucleotides are TGCGCCAGCAGGGATCAGGCTGCTAATGAAAAACTGTTTTTT. This sequence encodes CASRDQAANEKLFF.

This clone was seen a few times. This chain links TRBV5-1 with TRBJ1-1; 9 nucleotides line up with TRBD1. The junction had 5 bases not matched to a gene; V was cut back by 0 bases and J by 5 bases. This CDR3 is 15 amino acids long. Germline-derived CDR1 and CDR2 are SGHRS and YFSETQ. The CDR3 protein is CASSLGTGERTEAFF. In DNA, the CDR3 is TGCGCCAGCAGCTTGGGGACAGGGGAAAGAACTGAAGCTTTCTTT.

The chain recombines TRBV7-9 with TRBJ2-1, with D possibly matching TRBD2 (7 bases). V was trimmed by 6 bases and J by 5 bases, leaving 17 bases between them. Germline assignment: CDR1 SEHNR and CDR2 FQNEAQ (reference sequence). This CDR3 comprises 15 residues. The CDR3 protein is CASRQGGGIHNEQFF. CDR3 in DNA: TGTGCCAGCAGACAGGGAGGGGGGATTCACAATGAGCAGTTCTTC.

There are a few counts of this clone. CDR3 in DNA: TGTGCCAGCAGTTTAGTCCAGAGGTGGGCTTTCTTT. It codes for CASSLVQRWAFF. This chain joins TRBV28 and TRBJ1-1; D remains ambiguous. V lost 2 bases and J lost 11, with 12 bases in between. Germline CDR1 reads MDHEN; CDR2 reads SYDVKM. The CDR3 has 12 residues.

The V and J genes are TRBV28 and TRBJ1-4; D is possibly TRBD1 (6 bases). CDR3 size: 15 residues. Germline V gene data show CDR1 as MDHEN and CDR2 as SYDVKM. With 6 bases removed from V and 0 bases from J, the gap between germline ends came to 11 bases. The DNA of the CDR3 is TGTGCCAGCAGGTCAACAGGGTCAACTAATGAAAAACTGTTTTTT. Protein product: CASRSTGSTNEKLFF.

This clone has only a few counts. V gene TRBV5-4 combines with J gene TRBJ2-7, with 13 bases matching TRBD2. The ends lost 4 bases at V and 0 bases at J; junction bases unmatched: 4. Looked up from germline, CDR1 is SGHNT and CDR2 is YYREEE (reference sequence). The length of the CDR3 is 16 residues. The CDR3 loop is CASSLRTSGSSYEQYF. CDR3 coding DNA: TGTGCCAGCAGCCTGAGGACTAGCGGGAGCTCCTACGAGCAGTACTTC. The entire variable domain, with the rest obtained from reference TRBV5-4 and TRBJ2-7, is as follows: ETGVTQSPTHLIKTRGQQVTLRCSSQSGHNTVSWYQQALGQGPQFIFQYYREEENGRGNFPPRFSGLQFPNYSSELNVNALELDDSALYLCASSLRTSGSSYEQYFGPGTRLTVT.

The chain is built from TRBV28 and TRBJ1-1; perhaps TRBD1 as D (5 bases). Germline values: CDR1 MDHEN, CDR2 SYDVKM. Trimming cost V 3 bases and J 3 bases, with 8 bases left between them. The CDR3 is 13 amino acids. The CDR3 here is CASSFGGYTEAFF. Written as DNA, the CDR3 is TGTGCCAGCAGTTTTGGGGGGTACACTGAAGCTTTCTTT.

This chain links TRBV14 with TRBJ2-5; 7 nucleotides match TRBD1. This CDR3 comprises 15 residues. The V and J ends lost 8 bases and 1 base, in that order; junction bases with no gene match: 10. CDR1 and CDR2 from the germline V gene are SGHDN and FVKESK. The CDR3 DNA sequence: TGTGCCAGCGCCCCCTTGGGACAGTCCCAAGAGACCCAGTACTTC. Translated, it gives CASAPLGQSQETQYF.